Listed below are T cell receptor beta chains from one sample, sequenced in a study of blood T cell repertoires in COVID-19. Profiling relied on immunoSEQ multiplex PCR, and the TCRdb table lists in-frame clones only, not all of them. The sample yields fewer than 400,000 clones, approximately 87% seen once. Sequenced material: PBMCs or T cells enriched from blood (not recorded which). All receptors come from a woman aged 50 to 60 who had recovered from COVID-19. Both conserved end residues are part of each CDR3. Each record gives: V gene, D gene, J gene, clone size, CDR3 DNA, CDR3 protein. A D gene is named only where the DNA matches it firmly. Size tells how often a clone was seen (once, few, many) or the class of an expanded clone, and some rows leave it out.

>TRBV7-9|NA|TRBJ2-2|once
TGTGCCAGCAGCTCCAGACAGGAGCACACCGGGGAGCTGTTTTTT
CASSSRQEHTGELFF
>TRBV20-1|NA|TRBJ1-2|NA
TGCAGTGCTCCAATCCGAGGGGGCTACACCTTC
CSAPIRGGYTF
>TRBV30|NA|TRBJ1-6|NA
TGTGCCTGGAGTGTGGGGGCGGGACCCCTCCACTTT
CAWSVGAGPLHF
>TRBV9|NA|TRBJ1-1|NA
TGTGCCAGCAGCGTAGCAACCGGCCGGGAGGGGAACACTGAAGCTTTCTTT
CASSVATGREGNTEAFF
>TRBV15|NA|TRBJ1-1|NA
TGTGCCACCAGCAGAGGGTCGACAGTAACTGAAGCTTTCTTT
CATSRGSTVTEAFF
>TRBV28|TRBD1|TRBJ2-7|NA
TGTGCCAGCAGTCTTCTTCCCGGGACAGGATCCTACGAGCAGTACTTC
CASSLLPGTGSYEQYF
>TRBV19|NA|TRBJ1-4|NA
TGTGCCAGTGGCGGTTGGAATGAAAAACTGTTTTTT
CASGGWNEKLFF
>TRBV27|NA|TRBJ2-1|NA
TGTGCCAGCAGGGCTGGAGGGTTGAATGAGCAGTTCTTC
CASRAGGLNEQFF
>TRBV4-2|TRBD1|TRBJ1-2|NA
TGTGCCAGCAGCCAAGAACCGGGACAGGGGGTAGATGGCTACACCTTC
CASSQEPGQGVDGYTF
>TRBV3-1/TRBV3-2|NA|TRBJ1-2|NA
TGTGCCAGCAGCCTAGAAATACCCTTGACTTGGGGCGTCGGTGGCTACACCTTC
CASSLEIPLTWGVGGYTF
>TRBV18|TRBD1|TRBJ1-2|NA
TGTGCCAGCTCACCTTATCGTGGACAGGCGAACTATGGCTACACCTTC
CASSPYRGQANYGYTF
>TRBV7-9|NA|TRBJ1-6|NA
TGTGCCAGCACCGACAATCAGGCACCCCTCCACTTT
CASTDNQAPLHF
>TRBV28|NA|TRBJ1-2|NA
TGTGCCAGCAGTCCCCAGGGCTTGGGAGGCTACACCTTC
CASSPQGLGGYTF
>TRBV29-1|NA|TRBJ1-1|NA
TGCAGCGTTGCGGCGGACACTGAAGCTTTCTTT
CSVAADTEAFF
>TRBV2|NA|TRBJ2-5|NA
TGTGCCAGCAGGGGTCAGGGGGAGACCCAGTACTTC
CASRGQGETQYF
>TRBV5-1|TRBD1|TRBJ1-2|NA
TGCGCCAGCAGCCCCGAAGCCCAGGGGGCGGGTGGCTACACCTTC
CASSPEAQGAGGYTF
>TRBV18|TRBD1|TRBJ1-2|once
TGTGCCAGCTCACCAGGCCCCCAGACAGGGCCAAATGGCTACACCTTC
CASSPGPQTGPNGYTF
>TRBV19|NA|TRBJ2-6|few
TGTGCCGGCAGGGATAGCAGCTCTGGGGCCAACGTCCTGACTTTC
CAGRDSSSGANVLTF
>TRBV19|NA|TRBJ1-2|NA
TGTGCCAGTAGTTTTGGGGCCGGAGATGGCTACACCTTC
CASSFGAGDGYTF
>TRBV9|NA|TRBJ1-2|NA
TGTGCCAGCAGCAGCACTTCTAACTATGGCTACACCTTC
CASSSTSNYGYTF
>TRBV5-1|TRBD1|TRBJ1-1|NA
TGCGCCAGCAGCTTGGCAGGGGACAGGCTGTACACTGAAGCTTTCTTT
CASSLAGDRLYTEAFF
>TRBV6-4|TRBD2|TRBJ2-1|NA
TGTGCCAGCAGTAGCGGGGGGCACCCCACCGATGAGCAGTTCTTC
CASSSGGHPTDEQFF
>TRBV20-1|NA|TRBJ2-5|NA
TGCAGTGGTGCGGGACAAGAGACCCAGTACTTC
CSGAGQETQYF
>TRBV12-3/TRBV12-4|NA|TRBJ1-5|NA
TGTGCCAGCAGTTCGGTGGATCAGCCCCAGCATTTT
CASSSVDQPQHF
>TRBV5-1|NA|TRBJ1-2|NA
TGCGCCAGCAGCTTGGATACAGGACCGCCTGGGGGCTACACCTTC
CASSLDTGPPGGYTF
>TRBV3-1/TRBV3-2|TRBD2|TRBJ2-7|NA
TGTGCCAGCAGCCCGACTAGCGGGGGGCTGAGTACCTCCTACGAGCAGTACTTC
CASSPTSGGLSTSYEQYF
>TRBV10-3|NA|TRBJ1-5|once
TGTGCCATCAGAGGGGACTTTGATCAGCCCCAGCATTTT
CAIRGDFDQPQHF
>TRBV7-9|NA|TRBJ1-1|few
TGTGCCAGCAACCCACCCCAGGGTGACACTGAAGCTTTCTTT
CASNPPQGDTEAFF
>TRBV6-5|NA|TRBJ1-5|few
TGTGCCAGCAGGAGGGTTCTCCTTAGCAATCAGCCCCAGCATTTT
CASRRVLLSNQPQHF
>TRBV27|TRBD1|TRBJ2-5|NA
TGTGCCAGCGGATCGGGACAGGGGGCGTGGGAGACCCAGTACTTC
CASGSGQGAWETQYF
>TRBV7-2|NA|TRBJ1-5|NA
TGTGCCAGCAGCAACACAACAGGGATACGCAATCAGCCCCAGCATTTT
CASSNTTGIRNQPQHF
>TRBV7-2|TRBD2|TRBJ2-3|once
TGTGCCAGCAGCTTCTCGTCCGGCGGGGGGGCTTCAGATACGCAGTATTTT
CASSFSSGGGASDTQYF
>TRBV20-1|TRBD1|TRBJ1-1|once
TGCAGTGCTAGTTGGGACAGGGACTCTGAAGCTTTCTTT
CSASWDRDSEAFF
>TRBV2|NA|TRBJ1-6|NA
TGTGCCAGCAGTGAAGGTGGCAGGGCTTTTGGGTCACCCCTCCACTTT
CASSEGGRAFGSPLHF
>TRBV18|NA|TRBJ1-1|once
TGTGCCAGCTCACTCGGTCTGAACACTGAAGCTTTCTTT
CASSLGLNTEAFF
>TRBV7-9|TRBD2|TRBJ2-1|NA
TGTGCCAGCAGCTTTCCTTTTAGCGGGGAACCCTACAATGAGCAGTTCTTC
CASSFPFSGEPYNEQFF
>TRBV19|NA|TRBJ1-6|NA
TGTGCCAGTAGTTTATCACACCGGGATACGGCACCCCTCCACTTT
CASSLSHRDTAPLHF
>TRBV10-3|TRBD1|TRBJ1-1|NA
TGTGCCATCAGAGGGACAGGGGGAAAAGGAAGGAACACTGAAGCTTTCTTT
CAIRGTGGKGRNTEAFF
>TRBV11-2|NA|TRBJ1-4|NA
TGTGCCAGCAGCGTAGACAGGCCCACTAATGAAAAACTGTTTTTT
CASSVDRPTNEKLFF
>TRBV7-2|NA|TRBJ1-2|NA
TGTGCCAGCAGGGCCCCCGCTAACTATGGCTACACCTTC
CASRAPANYGYTF
>TRBV5-1|NA|TRBJ2-5|NA
TGCGCCAGCAGCCTGCGGGAGACCCAGTACTTC
CASSLRETQYF
>TRBV18|NA|TRBJ1-2|few
TGTGCCAGCTCACTAAATTTCAACACCGGGGATGGCTACACCTTC
CASSLNFNTGDGYTF
>TRBV4-1|NA|TRBJ2-7|NA
TGCGCCAGCAGCCAATCCCCACAGGAACTCTACGAGCAGTACTTC
CASSQSPQELYEQYF
>TRBV9|TRBD1|TRBJ2-7|NA
TGTGCCAGCAGCGCCGGGACAGGGGCGCCCTACGAGCAGTACTTC
CASSAGTGAPYEQYF
>TRBV7-2|NA|TRBJ1-3|NA
TGTGCCAGCAGTGGACAGGGAAACACCATATATTTT
CASSGQGNTIYF
>TRBV7-2|TRBD1|TRBJ1-1|NA
TGTGCCAGCAGCTTAGGAGGGACAGGGGTGAACACTGAAGCTTTCTTT
CASSLGGTGVNTEAFF
>TRBV5-4|NA|TRBJ1-3|NA
TGTGCCAGCAGCCTGGATAATTTCTCTGGAAACACCATATATTTT
CASSLDNFSGNTIYF
>TRBV19|TRBD2|TRBJ2-5|NA
TGTGCCAGTAGTATAGGGGCTAGCGGGGGGCAAGAGACCCAGTACTTC
CASSIGASGGQETQYF
>TRBV12-5|NA|TRBJ1-2|NA
TGTGCTAGTGGTTTGGTGCAGGGGACAACTAACTATGGCTACACCTTC
CASGLVQGTTNYGYTF
>TRBV6-1|NA|TRBJ1-1|NA
TGTGCCAGCAGTGAATATGGCACGAACACTGAAGCTTTCTTT
CASSEYGTNTEAFF
>TRBV9|NA|TRBJ1-3|NA
TGTGCCAGCAGCCCCGAGGCGGGGGCTGGAGAAAGAGGAAACACCATATATTTT
CASSPEAGAGERGNTIYF
>TRBV7-2|NA|TRBJ2-5|NA
TGTGCCAGCAGCTTTCAGGGATCTCAAGAGACCCAGTACTTC
CASSFQGSQETQYF
>TRBV5-6|NA|TRBJ2-3|NA
TGTGCCAGCAGCTTGGGGGCGAGCACAGATACGCAGTATTTT
CASSLGASTDTQYF
>TRBV7-2|TRBD1|TRBJ1-2|NA
TGTGCCAGCAGACCTATGACAGGGGGCCATGGCTACACCTTC
CASRPMTGGHGYTF
>TRBV7-2|TRBD2|TRBJ2-1|NA
TGTGCCAGCAGCACCTGGACGTATCCGGGGGGTGAGCAGTTCTTC
CASSTWTYPGGEQFF
>TRBV6-5|TRBD1|TRBJ1-1|NA
TGTGCCAGCAGTTACGGACCTCAGGGGGGGAACACTGAAGCTTTCTTT
CASSYGPQGGNTEAFF
>TRBV19|NA|TRBJ1-1|NA
TGTGCCACGAAATTCAGCGGGAGCACTGAAGCTTTCTTT
CATKFSGSTEAFF
>TRBV9|NA|TRBJ1-3|NA
TGTGCCAGCAGCGACGGGGGGGCTGGAAACACCATATATTTT
CASSDGGAGNTIYF
>TRBV10-3|NA|TRBJ1-1|NA
TGTGCCACCCTACTTAACACTGAAGCTTTCTTT
CATLLNTEAFF